This T cell receptor (beta chain) was obtained from a study of regulatory T cells in long-lasting Graves disease. General study results and limits: Persistent cases of Graves' showed reduced TCR diversity relative to newly diagnosed patients.

The sample holds one count of this clonotype. Its antigen is unidentified. The time point was: newly diagnosed GD, antithyroid drugs for less than 3 months. PBMC RNA was the source of the TCR library. Investigators prepared the TCR beta libraries by applying iRepertoire HTBI primers and Arm-PCR of CDR3 regions. TCRdb reanalysed the multiplex PCR reads using MiXCR and keeps one entry per CDR3 protein. The repertoire holds approximately 540,000 distinct CDR3 sequences, with about 12% as singletons. This sample was shared with a second study, whose subject was T cells in Graves' hyperthyroidism and ophthalmopathy. That work states: The primer set for the first-round RT-PCR of the TCR CDR3 was HTBI.

The TCR was taken from a woman in her twenties or thirties with Graves disease. The specimen was peripheral blood mononuclear cells (PBMCs), collected at new diagnosis, from a patient treated with antithyroid drugs.

CDR3 in DNA: TGCGCCAGCAGCCAACTTCCTGGGACAGGGTTAGGCGAGCAGTTCTTC. Translating it yields CASSQLPGTGLGEQFF. V and J are TRBV4-1 and TRBJ2-1; 9 bases map to TRBD1. This CDR3 is built from 16 residues. The germline gives CDR1 MGHRA, CDR2 YSYEKL. V lost 2 bases, J lost 10 bases, and 12 bases stayed unmatched.